This T cell receptor (beta chain) originates from a study of T cell responses to AZD1222 COVID-19 vaccine. Study results and caveats: Nearly half of spike-specific TCRs reportedly go after variant regions that carry no mutations.

V was clipped by 4 bases and J by 0 bases, with 12 bases between them. Germline-derived CDR1 and CDR2 are MNHEY and SVGEGT. CDR3 length: 16 residues. Assay used: immunoSEQ multiplex PCR; TCRdb lists only in-frame clones, some missing. The table has 150,000 to 200,000 clones, about 89% seen once. In regard to this clone: What it recognizes is unknown.

This receptor was identified in an adult in good health. The rearrangement links TRBV6-2 or TRBV6-3 to TRBJ2-2; D ambiguous. Sample: peripheral blood, taken on day 0 of AZD1222 vaccination. The CDR3 region has the DNA TGTGCCAGCAGTTCCAGTGGGGTTTCGAACACCGGGGAGCTGTTTTTT. It is translated as CASSSSGVSNTGELFF.